One sample yielded the 9 T cell receptor beta chains listed below, sequenced in a study of Ad26.COV2.S vaccination and SARS-CoV-2 variants. Measured with immunoSEQ multiplex PCR; TCRdb has only the in-frame clones, and not every one. Counted here are around 350,000 clones, 90% to 95% occurring once; the ten biggest clones make up 3.9%. Sample: peripheral blood, taken after recovery from COVID-19. These receptors were obtained from a human donor who had recovered from COVID-19.

This clone occurred once. The J gene is TRBJ1-5, the V gene TRBV7-6; D may be TRBD1 (5 bases). CDR3 size: 15 residues. Trimming took 4 bases from V and 4 from J, leaving 14 bases between them. In germline, CDR1 is SGHVS, CDR2 FNYEAQ. CDR3 loop: CASSSAVGVNQPQHF. CDR3 nucleotides: TGTGCCAGCAGCTCCGCGGTGGGGGTAAATCAGCCCCAGCATTTT. Complete variable domain (other parts from reference TRBV7-6 and TRBJ1-5): GAGVSQSPRYKVTKRGQDVALRCDPISGHVSLYWYRQALGQGPEFLTYFNYEAQQDKSGLPNDRFSAERPEGSISTLTIQRTEQRDSAMYRCASSSAVGVNQPQHFGDGTRLSIL.

V and J are TRBV11-2 and TRBJ2-3, with 10 bases that match TRBD2. The CDR3 is 17 amino acids. V was clipped by 0 bases and J by 2 bases; unmatched bases: 5. The germline V gene encodes CDR1 SGHAT and CDR2 FQNNGV. The CDR3 is CASSLEPTSGVTDTQYF. The CDR3 coding sequence is TGTGCCAGCAGCTTAGAACCCACTAGCGGGGTCACAGATACGCAGTATTTT.

V is TRBV21-1 and J is TRBJ1-2; TRBD1 reflects the table's D call only, with no check against the DNA. TRBV21-1 is marked as a pseudogene. The CDR3 has 18 residues. CDR3 coding DNA: TGTGCCAGCAGCAAAGACCATCTGCAGGGGTTACTATGTTTGGGCTACACCTTC. This codes for CASSKDHLQGLLCLGYTF.

The genes are TRBV7-8 and TRBJ2-6, with a tentative D call TRBD1 (5 bases). CDR1 and CDR2 (germline): SGHVS, FQNEAQ. V was clipped by 5 bases and J by 0 bases, with 17 bases between them. The length of the CDR3 is 18 residues. The CDR3 DNA sequence: TGTGCCAGCAGCCAAAGACAGCCAGCCAGCTCTGGGGCCAACGTCCTGACTTTC. It is translated as CASSQRQPASSGANVLTF.

The V and J genes are TRBV2 and TRBJ1-1, with D possibly matching TRBD1 (6 bases). This CDR3 has 17 residues. Trimming pared 10 bases from V and 3 bases from J, leaving 27 bases between. Germline CDR1 is SNHLY and CDR2 is FYNNEI. The CDR3 sequence is CATTSLPSGVGHTEAFF. CDR3 nucleotides: TGTGCCACCACTTCCCTCCCTTCAGGGGTAGGTCACACTGAAGCTTTCTTT.

V usage is TRBV2 and J usage is TRBJ2-5, with no clear D. CDR1 is SNHLY, CDR2 FYNNEI, per germline. Trimming pared 7 bases from V and 2 bases from J, leaving 17 bases between. CDR3 size: 15 residues. Written as DNA, the CDR3 is TGTGCCAGCACCCCCGAATGGTCTAGTCAAGAGACCCAGTACTTC. Residues: CASTPEWSSQETQYF.

The chain uses TRBV10-2 and TRBJ2-1; 8 bases match TRBD2. CDR1 is WSHSY, CDR2 SAAADI, per germline. J lost 1 base, V lost 3 bases, and 2 bases had no gene match. This CDR3 has 15 residues. The CDR3 coding sequence is TGCGCCAGCAGTGATCTAGCGGGTTCCTACAATGAGCAGTTCTTC. This sequence encodes CASSDLAGSYNEQFF.

This clone came up once. The V call is TRBV10-3, the J call TRBJ1-1, with D perhaps matching TRBD1 (5 bases). CDR3 length equals 15 residues. V was cut by 5 bases and J by 4 bases, with 17 bases left in between. The V gene's germline CDR1 is ENHRY and CDR2 SYGVKD. The CDR3: CAISRSGDAGTEAFF. The CDR3 DNA reads TGTGCCATCAGTAGAAGTGGGGACGCGGGCACTGAAGCTTTCTTT.

The chain is built from TRBV2 and TRBJ2-3; D is ambiguous. The germline V gene encodes CDR1 SNHLY and CDR2 FYNNEI. Trimming cost V 7 bases and J 5 bases, with 22 bases left between them. The CDR3 consists of 16 residues. The CDR3 DNA reads TGTGCCAGCAACCCGCAAGGTGGGGATTTCGTAGATACGCAGTATTTT. Translation gives CASNPQGGDFVDTQYF.